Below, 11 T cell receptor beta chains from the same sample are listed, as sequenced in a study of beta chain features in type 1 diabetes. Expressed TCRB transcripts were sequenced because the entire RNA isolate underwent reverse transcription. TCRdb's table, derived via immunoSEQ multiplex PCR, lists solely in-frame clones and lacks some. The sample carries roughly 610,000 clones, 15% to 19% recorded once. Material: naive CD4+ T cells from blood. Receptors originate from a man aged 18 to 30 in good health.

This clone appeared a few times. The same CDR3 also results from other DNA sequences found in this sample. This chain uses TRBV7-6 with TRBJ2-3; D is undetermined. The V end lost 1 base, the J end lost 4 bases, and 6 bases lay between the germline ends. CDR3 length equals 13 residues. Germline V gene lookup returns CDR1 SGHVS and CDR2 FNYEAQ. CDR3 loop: CASSLGGPDTQYF. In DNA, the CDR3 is TGTGCCAGCAGCTTAGGAGGTCCAGATACGCAGTATTTT.

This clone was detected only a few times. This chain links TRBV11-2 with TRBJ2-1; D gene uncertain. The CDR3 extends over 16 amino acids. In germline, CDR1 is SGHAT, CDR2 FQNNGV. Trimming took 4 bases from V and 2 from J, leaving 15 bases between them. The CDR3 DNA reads TGTGCCAGCAGCTCATTTCACGGGCCGGCCTACAATGAGCAGTTCTTC. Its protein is CASSSFHGPAYNEQFF. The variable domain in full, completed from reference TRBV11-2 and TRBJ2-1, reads EAGVAQSPRYKIIEKRQSVAFWCNPISGHATLYWYQQILGQGPKLLIQFQNNGVVDDSQLPKDRFSAERLKGVDSTLKIQPAKLEDSAVYLCASSSFHGPAYNEQFFGPGTRLTVL.

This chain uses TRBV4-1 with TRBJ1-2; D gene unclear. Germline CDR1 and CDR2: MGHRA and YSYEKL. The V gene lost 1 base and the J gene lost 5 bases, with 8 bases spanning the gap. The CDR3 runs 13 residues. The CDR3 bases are TGCGCCAGCAGCCAAGGGGGAGGGTATGGCTACACCTTC. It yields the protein CASSQGGGYGYTF.

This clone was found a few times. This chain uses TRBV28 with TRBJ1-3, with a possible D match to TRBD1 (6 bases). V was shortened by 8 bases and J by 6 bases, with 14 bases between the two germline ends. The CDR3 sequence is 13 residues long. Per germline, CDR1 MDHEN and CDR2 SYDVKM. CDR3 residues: CASGLTGENTIYF. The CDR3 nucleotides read TGTGCCAGCGGATTGACAGGCGAAAACACCATATATTTT. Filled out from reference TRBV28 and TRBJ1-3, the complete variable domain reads DVKVTQSSRYLVKRTGEKVFLECVQDMDHENMFWYRQDPGLGLRLIYFSYDVKMKEKGDIPEGYSVSREKKERFSLILESASTNQTSMYLCASGLTGENTIYFGEGSWLTVV.

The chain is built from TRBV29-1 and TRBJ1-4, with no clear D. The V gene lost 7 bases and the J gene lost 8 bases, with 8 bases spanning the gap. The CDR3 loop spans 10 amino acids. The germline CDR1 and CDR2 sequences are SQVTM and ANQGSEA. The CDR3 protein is CSARVEKLFF. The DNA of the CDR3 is TGCAGCGCCCGGGTGGAAAAACTGTTTTTT.

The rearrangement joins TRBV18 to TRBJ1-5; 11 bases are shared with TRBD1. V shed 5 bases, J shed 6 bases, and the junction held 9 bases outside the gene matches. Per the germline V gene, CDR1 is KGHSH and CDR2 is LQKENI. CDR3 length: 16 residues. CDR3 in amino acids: CASSTYGQGAGQPQHF. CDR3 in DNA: TGTGCCAGCTCAACCTACGGACAGGGGGCCGGTCAGCCCCAGCATTTT.

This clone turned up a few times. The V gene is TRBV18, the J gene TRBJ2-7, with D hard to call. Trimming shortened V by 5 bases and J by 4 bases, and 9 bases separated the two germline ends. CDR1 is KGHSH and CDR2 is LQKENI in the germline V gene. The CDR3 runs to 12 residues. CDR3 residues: CASSDSLYEQYF. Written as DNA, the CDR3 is TGTGCCAGCTCAGATAGCCTTTACGAGCAGTACTTC. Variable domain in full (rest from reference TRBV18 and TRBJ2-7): NAGVMQNPRHLVRRRGQEARLRCSPMKGHSHVYWYRQLPEEGLKFMVYLQKENIIDESGMPKERFSAEFPKEGPSILRIQQVVRGDSAAYFCASSDSLYEQYFGPGTRLTVT.

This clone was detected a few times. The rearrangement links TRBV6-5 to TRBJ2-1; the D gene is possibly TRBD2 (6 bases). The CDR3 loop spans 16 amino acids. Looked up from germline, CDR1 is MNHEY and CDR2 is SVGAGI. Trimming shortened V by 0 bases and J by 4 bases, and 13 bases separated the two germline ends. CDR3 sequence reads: CASSYSLALRYNEQFF. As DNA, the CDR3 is TGTGCCAGCAGTTACTCCCTAGCGTTACGATACAATGAGCAGTTCTTC.

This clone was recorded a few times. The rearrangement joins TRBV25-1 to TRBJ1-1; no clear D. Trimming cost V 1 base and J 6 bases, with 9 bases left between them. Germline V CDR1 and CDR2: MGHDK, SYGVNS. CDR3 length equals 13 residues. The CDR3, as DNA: TGTGCCAGCAGTGAATTTAAGAGGTCTGAAGCTTTCTTT. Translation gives CASSEFKRSEAFF.

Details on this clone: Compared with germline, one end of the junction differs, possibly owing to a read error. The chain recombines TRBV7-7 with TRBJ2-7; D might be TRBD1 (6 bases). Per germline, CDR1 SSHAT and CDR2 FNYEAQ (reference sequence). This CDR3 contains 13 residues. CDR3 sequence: CASSLDRSYEQYF. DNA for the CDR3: TGTGCTAGCAGCTTAGACAGGTCCTACGAGCAGTACTTC.

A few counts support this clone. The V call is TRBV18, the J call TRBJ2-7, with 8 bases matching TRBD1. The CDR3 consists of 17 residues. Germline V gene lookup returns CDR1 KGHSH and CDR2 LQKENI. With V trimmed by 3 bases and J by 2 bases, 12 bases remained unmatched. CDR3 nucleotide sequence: TGTGCCAGCTCACCGGCGGCAGGGGGCCTGTCCCCCTACGAGCAGTACTTC. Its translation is CASSPAAGGLSPYEQYF.